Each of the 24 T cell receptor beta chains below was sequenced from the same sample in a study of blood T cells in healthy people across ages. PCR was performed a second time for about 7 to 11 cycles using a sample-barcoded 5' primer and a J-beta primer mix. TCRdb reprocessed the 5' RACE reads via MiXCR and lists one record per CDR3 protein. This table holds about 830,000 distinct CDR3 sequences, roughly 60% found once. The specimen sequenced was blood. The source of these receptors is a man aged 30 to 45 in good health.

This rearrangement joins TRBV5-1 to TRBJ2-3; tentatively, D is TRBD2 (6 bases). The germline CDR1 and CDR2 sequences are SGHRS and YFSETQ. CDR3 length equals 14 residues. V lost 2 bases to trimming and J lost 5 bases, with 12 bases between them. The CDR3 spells CASSLGQGGDTQYF. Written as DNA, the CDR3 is TGCGCCAGCAGCTTAGGTCAGGGAGGAGATACGCAGTATTTT.

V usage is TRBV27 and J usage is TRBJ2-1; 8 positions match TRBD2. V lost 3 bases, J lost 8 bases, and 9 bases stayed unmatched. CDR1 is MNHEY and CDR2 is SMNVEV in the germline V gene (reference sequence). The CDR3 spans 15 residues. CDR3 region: CASSFRGGVIYEQFF. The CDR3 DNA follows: TGTGCCAGCAGTTTCCGGGGGGGCGTGATCTATGAGCAGTTCTTC.

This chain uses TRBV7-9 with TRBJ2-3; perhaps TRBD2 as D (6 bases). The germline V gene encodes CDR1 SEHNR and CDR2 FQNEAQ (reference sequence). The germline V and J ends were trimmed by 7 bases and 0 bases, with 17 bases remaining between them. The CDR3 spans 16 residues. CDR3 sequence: CASIAPGTGSTDTQYF. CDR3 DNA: TGTGCCAGCATCGCACCTGGGACTGGGAGCACAGATACGCAGTATTTT.

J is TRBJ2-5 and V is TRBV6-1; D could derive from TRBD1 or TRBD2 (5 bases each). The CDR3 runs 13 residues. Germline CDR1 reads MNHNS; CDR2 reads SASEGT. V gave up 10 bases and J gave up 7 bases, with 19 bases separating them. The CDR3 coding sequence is TGTGCCACGGGACCGACGAGCGTCGGGACCCAGTACTTC. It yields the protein CATGPTSVGTQYF.

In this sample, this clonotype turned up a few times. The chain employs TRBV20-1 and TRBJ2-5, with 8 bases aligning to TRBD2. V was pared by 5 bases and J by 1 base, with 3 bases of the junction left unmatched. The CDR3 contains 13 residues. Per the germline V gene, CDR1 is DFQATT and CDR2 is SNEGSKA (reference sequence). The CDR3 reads CSAVAGTQETQYF. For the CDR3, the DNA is TGCAGTGCTGTAGCGGGAACCCAAGAGACCCAGTACTTC.

The CDR3 coding sequence is TGCAGTGCCTCGGCTGGGGCTTCTGGGGCCAACGTCCTGACTTTC. Translating it yields CSASAGASGANVLTF. V is TRBV20-1 and J is TRBJ2-6; the D gene is possibly TRBD1 (5 bases). Germline-derived CDR1 and CDR2 are DFQATT and SNEGSKA (reference sequence). CDR3 length: 15 amino acids. The V gene lost 6 bases and the J gene lost 1 base, with 13 bases spanning the gap.

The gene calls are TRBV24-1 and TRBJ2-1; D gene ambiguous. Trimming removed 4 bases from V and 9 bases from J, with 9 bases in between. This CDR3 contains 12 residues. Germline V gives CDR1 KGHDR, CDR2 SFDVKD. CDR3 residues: CATSDRNFEQFF. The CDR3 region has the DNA TGTGCCACCAGTGACAGGAATTTTGAGCAGTTCTTC.

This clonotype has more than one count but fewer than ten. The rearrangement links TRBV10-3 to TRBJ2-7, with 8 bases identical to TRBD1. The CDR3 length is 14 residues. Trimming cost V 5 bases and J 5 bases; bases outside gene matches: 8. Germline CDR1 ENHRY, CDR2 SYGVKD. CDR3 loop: CAISSADRGHEQYF. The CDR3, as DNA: TGTGCCATCAGTAGCGCCGACAGGGGACACGAGCAGTACTTC.

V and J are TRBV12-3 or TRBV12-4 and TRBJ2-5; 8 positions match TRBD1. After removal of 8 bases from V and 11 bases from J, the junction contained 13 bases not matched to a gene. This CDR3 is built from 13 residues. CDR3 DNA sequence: TGTGCCAGCCGTAGGACAGGGCCGGGGGAGCAGTACTTC. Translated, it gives CASRRTGPGEQYF.

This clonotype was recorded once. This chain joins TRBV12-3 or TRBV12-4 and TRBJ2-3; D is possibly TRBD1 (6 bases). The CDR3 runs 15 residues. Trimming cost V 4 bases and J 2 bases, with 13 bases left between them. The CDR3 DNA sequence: TGTGCCAGCAGTTGGGGGCCTGGAAACACAGATACGCAGTATTTT. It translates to CASSWGPGNTDTQYF.

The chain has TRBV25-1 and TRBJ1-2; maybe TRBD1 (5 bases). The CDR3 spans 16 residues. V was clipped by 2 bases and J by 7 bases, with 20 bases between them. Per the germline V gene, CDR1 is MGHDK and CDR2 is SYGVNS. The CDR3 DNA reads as TGTGCCAGCAGTGAAGCGGGGCAGGGAAGGATCGGTGGCTACACCTTC. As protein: CASSEAGQGRIGGYTF.

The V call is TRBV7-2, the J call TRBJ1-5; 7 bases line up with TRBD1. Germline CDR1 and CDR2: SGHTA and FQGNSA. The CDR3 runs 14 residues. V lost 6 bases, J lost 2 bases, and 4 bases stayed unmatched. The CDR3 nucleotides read TGTGCCAGCAGTTCCGGACAGGGCAATCAGCCCCAGCATTTT. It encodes CASSSGQGNQPQHF.

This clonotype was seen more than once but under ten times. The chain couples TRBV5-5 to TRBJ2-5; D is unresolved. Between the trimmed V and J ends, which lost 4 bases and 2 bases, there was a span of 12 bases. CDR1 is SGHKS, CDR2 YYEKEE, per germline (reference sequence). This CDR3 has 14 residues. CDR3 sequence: CASSGPDEQETQYF. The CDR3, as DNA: TGTGCCAGCAGCGGACCAGACGAGCAAGAGACCCAGTACTTC.

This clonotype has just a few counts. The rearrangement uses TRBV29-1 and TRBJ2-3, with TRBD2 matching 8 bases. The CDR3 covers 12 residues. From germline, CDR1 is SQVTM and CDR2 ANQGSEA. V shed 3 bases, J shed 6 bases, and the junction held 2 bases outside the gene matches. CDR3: CSVDSGGDTQYF. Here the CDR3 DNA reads TGCAGCGTTGATTCGGGGGGGGATACGCAGTATTTT.

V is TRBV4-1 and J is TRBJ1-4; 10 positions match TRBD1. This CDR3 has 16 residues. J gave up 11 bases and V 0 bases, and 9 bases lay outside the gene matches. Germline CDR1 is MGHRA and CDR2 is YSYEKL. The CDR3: CASSQEGTGELEKLFF. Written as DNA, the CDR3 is TGCGCCAGCAGCCAAGAGGGGACAGGGGAATTGGAGAAACTGTTTTTT.

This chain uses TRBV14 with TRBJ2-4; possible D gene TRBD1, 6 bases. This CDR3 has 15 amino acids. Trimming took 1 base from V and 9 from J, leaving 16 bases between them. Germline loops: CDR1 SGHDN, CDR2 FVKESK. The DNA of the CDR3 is TGTGCCAGCAGCCAAGGAACAGGGCCCCGGGCCATTCAGTACTTC. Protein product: CASSQGTGPRAIQYF.

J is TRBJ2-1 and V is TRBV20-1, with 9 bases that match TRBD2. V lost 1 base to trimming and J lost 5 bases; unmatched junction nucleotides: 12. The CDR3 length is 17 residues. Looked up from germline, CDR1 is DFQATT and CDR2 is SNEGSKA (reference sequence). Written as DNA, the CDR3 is TGCAGTGCTAGAGCTAGCGGGAAGCGGGTACGTAACAATGAGCAGTTCTTC. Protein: CSARASGKRVRNNEQFF.

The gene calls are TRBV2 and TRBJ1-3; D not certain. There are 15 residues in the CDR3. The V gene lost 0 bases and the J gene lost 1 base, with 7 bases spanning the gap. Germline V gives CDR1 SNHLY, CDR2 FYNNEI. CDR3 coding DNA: TGTGCCAGCAGTGAAGCTAGAGGTTCTGGAAACACCATATATTTT. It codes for CASSEARGSGNTIYF.

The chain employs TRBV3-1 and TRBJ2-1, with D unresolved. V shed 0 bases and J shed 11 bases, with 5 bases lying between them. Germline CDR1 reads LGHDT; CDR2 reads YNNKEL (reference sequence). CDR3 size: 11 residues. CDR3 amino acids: CASSQEEKQFF. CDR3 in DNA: TGTGCCAGCAGCCAAGAGGAAAAGCAGTTCTTC.

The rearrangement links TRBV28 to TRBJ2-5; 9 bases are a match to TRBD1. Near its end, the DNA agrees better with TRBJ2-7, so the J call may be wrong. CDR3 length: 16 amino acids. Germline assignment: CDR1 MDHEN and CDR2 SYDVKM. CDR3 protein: CASSPPKGQGLSEQYF. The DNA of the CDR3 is TGTGCCAGCAGTCCCCCCAAGGGACAGGGTCTTAGCGAGCAGTACTTC.

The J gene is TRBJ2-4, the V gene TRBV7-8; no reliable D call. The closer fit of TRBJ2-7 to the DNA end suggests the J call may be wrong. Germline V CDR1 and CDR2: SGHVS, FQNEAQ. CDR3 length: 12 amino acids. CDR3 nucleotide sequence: TGTGCCAGCAGCTTAGGGAGTGACGAGCAGTACTTC. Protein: CASSLGSDEQYF.

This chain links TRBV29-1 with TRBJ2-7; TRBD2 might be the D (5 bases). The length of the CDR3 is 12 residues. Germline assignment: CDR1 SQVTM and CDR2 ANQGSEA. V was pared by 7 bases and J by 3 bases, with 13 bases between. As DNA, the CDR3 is TGCAGCGGCCGGGGAAGCGGCTACGAGCAGTACTTC. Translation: CSGRGSGYEQYF.

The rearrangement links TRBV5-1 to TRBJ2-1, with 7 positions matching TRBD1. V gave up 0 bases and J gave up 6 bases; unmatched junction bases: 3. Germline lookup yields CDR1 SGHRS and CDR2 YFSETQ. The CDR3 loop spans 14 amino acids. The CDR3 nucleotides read TGCGCCAGCAGCTTGGCGCCAGGGGGCAATGAGCAGTTCTTC. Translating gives CASSLAPGGNEQFF. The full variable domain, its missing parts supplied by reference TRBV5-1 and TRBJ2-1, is KAGVTQTPRYLIKTRGQQVTLSCSPISGHRSVSWYQQTPGQGLQFLFEYFSETQRNKGNFPGRFSGRQFSNSRSEMNVSTLELGDSALYLCASSLAPGGNEQFFGPGTRLTVL.

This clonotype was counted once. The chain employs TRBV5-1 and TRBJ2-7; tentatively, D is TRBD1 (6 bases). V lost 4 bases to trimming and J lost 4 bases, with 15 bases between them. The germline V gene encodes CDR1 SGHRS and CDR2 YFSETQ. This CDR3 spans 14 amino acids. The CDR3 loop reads CASSIPGTLYEQYF. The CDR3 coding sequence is TGCGCCAGCAGCATACCCGGGACATTGTACGAGCAGTACTTC.